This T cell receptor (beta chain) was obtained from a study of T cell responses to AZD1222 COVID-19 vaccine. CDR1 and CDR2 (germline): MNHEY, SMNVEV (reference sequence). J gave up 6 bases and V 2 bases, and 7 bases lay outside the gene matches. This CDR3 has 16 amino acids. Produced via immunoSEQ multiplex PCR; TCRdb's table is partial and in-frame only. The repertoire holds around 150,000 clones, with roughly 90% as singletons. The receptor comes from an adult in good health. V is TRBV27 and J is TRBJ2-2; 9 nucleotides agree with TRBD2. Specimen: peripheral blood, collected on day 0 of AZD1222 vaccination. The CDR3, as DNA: TGTGCCAGCAGTTTAAGGGCGGGAGGGATCGCCGGGGAGCTGTTTTTT. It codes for CASSLRAGGIAGELFF.